The present T cell receptor (beta chain) was sequenced within a study of cytomegalovirus exposure and HLA in healthy donors. This CDR3 region has 12 residues. Between the trimmed V and J ends, which lost 6 bases and 7 bases, there was a span of 10 bases. CDR1 MNHEY and CDR2 SMNVEV come from the germline V gene (reference sequence). Primers: 60 Vbeta forward and 13 Jbeta reverse. Repertoires were generated with immunoSEQ multiplex PCR, while TCRdb's copy carries only in-frame clones and drops some. The sample carries over 100,000 clones, about four fifths recorded once. Sequenced input: PBMCs. The chain couples TRBV27 to TRBJ2-1, with D tentatively TRBD1 (5 bases). This sequence originates from a man aged 25-45 years in good health and CMV-seronegative. The CDR3 loop reads CASSRTYNEQFF. The DNA for the CDR3 is TGTGCCAGCAGCAGGACATATAATGAGCAGTTCTTC.